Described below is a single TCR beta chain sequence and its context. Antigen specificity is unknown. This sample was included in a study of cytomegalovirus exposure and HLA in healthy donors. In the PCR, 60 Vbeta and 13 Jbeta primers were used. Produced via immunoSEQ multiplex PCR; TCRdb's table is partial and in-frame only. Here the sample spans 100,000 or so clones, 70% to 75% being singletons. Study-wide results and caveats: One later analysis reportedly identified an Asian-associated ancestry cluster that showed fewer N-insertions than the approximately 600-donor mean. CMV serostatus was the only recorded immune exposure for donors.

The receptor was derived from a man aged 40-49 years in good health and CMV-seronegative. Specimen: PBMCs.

CDR3 DNA sequence: TGTGCCAGCTCAGAACTAGCGAATGATGAGCAGTTCTTC. This translates into CASSELANDEQFF. V is TRBV18 and J is TRBJ2-1; 7 bases fit TRBD2. The germline gives CDR1 KGHSH, CDR2 LQKENI. V lost 5 bases, J lost 8 bases, and 6 bases stayed unmatched. The CDR3 spans 13 residues.